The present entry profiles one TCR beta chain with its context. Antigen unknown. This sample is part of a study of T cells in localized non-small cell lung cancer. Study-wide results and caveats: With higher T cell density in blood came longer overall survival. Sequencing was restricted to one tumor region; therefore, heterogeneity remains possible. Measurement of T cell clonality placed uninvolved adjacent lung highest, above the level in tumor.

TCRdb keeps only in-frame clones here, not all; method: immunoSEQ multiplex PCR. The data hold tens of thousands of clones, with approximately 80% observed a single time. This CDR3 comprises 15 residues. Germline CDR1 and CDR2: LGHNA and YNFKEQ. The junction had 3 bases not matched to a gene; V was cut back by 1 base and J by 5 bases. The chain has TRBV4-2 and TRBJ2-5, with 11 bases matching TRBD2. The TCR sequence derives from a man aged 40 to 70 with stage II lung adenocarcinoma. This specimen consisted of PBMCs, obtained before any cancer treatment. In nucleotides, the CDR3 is TGTGCCAGCAGCCAAGGAATAGCGGGGGGGGAGACCCAGTACTTC. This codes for CASSQGIAGGETQYF.